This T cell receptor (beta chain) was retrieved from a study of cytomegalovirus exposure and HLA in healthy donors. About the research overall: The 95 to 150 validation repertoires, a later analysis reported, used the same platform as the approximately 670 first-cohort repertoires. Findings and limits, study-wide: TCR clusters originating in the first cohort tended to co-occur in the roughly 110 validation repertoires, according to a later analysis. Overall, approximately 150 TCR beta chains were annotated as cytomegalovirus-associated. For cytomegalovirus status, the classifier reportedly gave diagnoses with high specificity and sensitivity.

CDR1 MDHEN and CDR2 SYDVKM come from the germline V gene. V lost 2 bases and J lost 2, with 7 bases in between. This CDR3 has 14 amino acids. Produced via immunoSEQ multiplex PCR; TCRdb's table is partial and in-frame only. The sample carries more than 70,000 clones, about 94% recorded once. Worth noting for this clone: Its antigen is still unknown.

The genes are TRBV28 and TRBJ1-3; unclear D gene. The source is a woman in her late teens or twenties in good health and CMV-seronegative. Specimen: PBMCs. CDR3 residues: CASSLLQAGNTIYF. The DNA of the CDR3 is TGTGCCAGCAGTTTACTCCAGGCTGGAAACACCATATATTTT.